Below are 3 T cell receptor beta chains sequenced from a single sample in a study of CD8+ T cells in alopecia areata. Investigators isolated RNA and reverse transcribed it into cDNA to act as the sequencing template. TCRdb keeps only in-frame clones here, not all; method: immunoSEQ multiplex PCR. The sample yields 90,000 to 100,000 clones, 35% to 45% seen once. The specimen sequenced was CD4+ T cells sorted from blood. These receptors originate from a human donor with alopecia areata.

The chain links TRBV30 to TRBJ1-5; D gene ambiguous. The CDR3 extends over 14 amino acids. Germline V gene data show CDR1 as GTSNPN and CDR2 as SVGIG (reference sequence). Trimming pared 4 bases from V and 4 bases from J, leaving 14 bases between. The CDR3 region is CAWMTSLMNQPQHF. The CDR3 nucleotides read TGTGCCTGGATGACGTCTCTGATGAATCAGCCCCAGCATTTT.

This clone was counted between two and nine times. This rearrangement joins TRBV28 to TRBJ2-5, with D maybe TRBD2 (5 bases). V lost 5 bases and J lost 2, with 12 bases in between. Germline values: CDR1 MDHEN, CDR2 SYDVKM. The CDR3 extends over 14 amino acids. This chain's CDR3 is CASSLPGIQETQYF. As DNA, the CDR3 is TGTGCCAGCAGTCTACCCGGGATACAAGAGACCCAGTACTTC. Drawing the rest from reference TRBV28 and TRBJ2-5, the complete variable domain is DVKVTQSSRYLVKRTGEKVFLECVQDMDHENMFWYRQDPGLGLRLIYFSYDVKMKEKGDIPEGYSVSREKKERFSLILESASTNQTSMYLCASSLPGIQETQYFGPGTRLLVL.

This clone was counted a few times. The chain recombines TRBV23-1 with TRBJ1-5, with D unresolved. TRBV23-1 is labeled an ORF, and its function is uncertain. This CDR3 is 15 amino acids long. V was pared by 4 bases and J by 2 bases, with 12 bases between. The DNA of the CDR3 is TGCGCCAGCAGTCCTGGCGCCCAAGGCAATCAGCCCCAGCATTTT. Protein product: CASSPGAQGNQPQHF.